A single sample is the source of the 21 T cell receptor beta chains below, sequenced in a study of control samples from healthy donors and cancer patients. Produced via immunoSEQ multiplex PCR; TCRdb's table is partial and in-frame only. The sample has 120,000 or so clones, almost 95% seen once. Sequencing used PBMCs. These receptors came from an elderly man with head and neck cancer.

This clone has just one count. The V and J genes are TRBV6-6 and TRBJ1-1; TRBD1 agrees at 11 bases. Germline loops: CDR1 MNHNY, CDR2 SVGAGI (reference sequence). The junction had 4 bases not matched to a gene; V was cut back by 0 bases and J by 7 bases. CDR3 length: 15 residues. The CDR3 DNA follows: TGTGCCAGCAGTTACTCGAGGGACAGGGGGGATGAAGCTTTCTTT. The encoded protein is CASSYSRDRGDEAFF.

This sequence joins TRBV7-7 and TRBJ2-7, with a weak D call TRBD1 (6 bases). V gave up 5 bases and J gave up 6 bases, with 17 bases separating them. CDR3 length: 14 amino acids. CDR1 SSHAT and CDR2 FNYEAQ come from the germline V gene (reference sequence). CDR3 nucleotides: TGTGCCAGCAGCCGGGACATCTCCCGAGGCGAGCAGTACTTC. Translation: CASSRDISRGEQYF.

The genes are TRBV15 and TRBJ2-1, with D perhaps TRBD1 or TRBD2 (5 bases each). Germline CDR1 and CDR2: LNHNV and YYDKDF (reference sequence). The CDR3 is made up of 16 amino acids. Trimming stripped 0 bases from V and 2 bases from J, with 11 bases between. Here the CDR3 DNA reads TGTGCCACCAGCAGAGATAGAGGGACCACCTACAATGAGCAGTTCTTC. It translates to CATSRDRGTTYNEQFF.

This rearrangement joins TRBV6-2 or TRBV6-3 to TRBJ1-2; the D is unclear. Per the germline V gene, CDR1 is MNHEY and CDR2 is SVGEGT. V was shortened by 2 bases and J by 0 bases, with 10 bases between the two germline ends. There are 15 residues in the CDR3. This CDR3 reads CASSYGARSNYGYTF. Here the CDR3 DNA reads TGTGCCAGCAGTTACGGAGCCAGATCTAACTATGGCTACACCTTC.

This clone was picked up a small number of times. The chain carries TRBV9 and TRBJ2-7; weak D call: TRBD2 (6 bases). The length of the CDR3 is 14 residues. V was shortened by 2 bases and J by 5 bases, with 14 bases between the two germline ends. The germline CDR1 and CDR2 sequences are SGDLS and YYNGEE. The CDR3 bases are TGTGCCAGCAGCGTGGGGGGAAGGAACGACGAGCAGTACTTC. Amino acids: CASSVGGRNDEQYF.

Written as DNA, the CDR3 is TGTGCCAGCAGCAACCTGAACCGGGACAGGGAGACCACTGAAGCTTTCTTT. It yields the protein CASSNLNRDRETTEAFF. This chain connects TRBV7-9 to TRBJ1-1; TRBD1 matches 9 bases. This CDR3 contains 17 residues. Losses at the gene ends were 5 bases for V and 4 bases for J; bases not matched to a gene: 14. Per germline, CDR1 SEHNR and CDR2 FQNEAQ (reference sequence).

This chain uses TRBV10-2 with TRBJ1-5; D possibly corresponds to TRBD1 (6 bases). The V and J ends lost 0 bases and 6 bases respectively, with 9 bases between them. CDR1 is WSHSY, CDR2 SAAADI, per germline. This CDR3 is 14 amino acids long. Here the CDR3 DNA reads TGCGCCAGCAGTGAGTCTACAGGGAGTCAGCCCCAGCATTTT. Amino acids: CASSESTGSQPQHF.

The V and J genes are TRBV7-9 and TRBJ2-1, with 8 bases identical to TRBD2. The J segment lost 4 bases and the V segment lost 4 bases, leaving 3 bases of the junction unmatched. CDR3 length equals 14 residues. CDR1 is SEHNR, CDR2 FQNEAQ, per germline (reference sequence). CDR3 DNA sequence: TGTGCCAGCAGCTCTAGCGGGCCTTACAATGAGCAGTTCTTC. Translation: CASSSSGPYNEQFF.

The CDR3 bases are TGTGCCTGGAACCCGGGACAGGGGAATGACTATGGCTACACCTTC. This encodes CAWNPGQGNDYGYTF. V usage is TRBV30 and J usage is TRBJ1-2, with TRBD1 matching over 10 bases. Germline-derived CDR1 and CDR2 are GTSNPN and SVGIG (reference sequence). The CDR3 totals 15 residues. V lost 4 bases, J lost 3 bases, and 8 bases stayed unmatched.

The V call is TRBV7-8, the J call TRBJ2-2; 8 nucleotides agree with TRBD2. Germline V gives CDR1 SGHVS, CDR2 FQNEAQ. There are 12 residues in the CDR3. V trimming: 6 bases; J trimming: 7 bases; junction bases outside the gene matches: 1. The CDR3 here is CASRREDGELFF. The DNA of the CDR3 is TGTGCCAGCAGGCGGGAGGACGGGGAGCTGTTTTTT.

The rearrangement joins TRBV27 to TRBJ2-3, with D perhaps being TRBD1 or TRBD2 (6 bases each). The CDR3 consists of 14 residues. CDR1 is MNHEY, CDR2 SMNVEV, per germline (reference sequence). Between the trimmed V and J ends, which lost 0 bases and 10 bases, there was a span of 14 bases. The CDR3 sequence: CASSLSGGPGAQYF. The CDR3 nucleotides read TGTGCCAGCAGTTTATCTGGGGGGCCAGGGGCGCAGTATTTT.

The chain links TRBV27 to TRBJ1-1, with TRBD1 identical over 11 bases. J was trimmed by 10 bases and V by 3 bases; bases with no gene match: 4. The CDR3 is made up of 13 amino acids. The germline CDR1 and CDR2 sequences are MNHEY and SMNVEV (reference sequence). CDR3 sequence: CASSLGQGVSAFF. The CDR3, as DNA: TGTGCCAGCAGTTTGGGACAGGGGGTTTCAGCTTTCTTT.

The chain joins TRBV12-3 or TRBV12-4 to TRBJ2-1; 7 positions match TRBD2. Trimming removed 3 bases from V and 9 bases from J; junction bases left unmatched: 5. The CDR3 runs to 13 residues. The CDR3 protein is CASSLGGVGEQFF. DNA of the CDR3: TGTGCCAGCAGTTTGGGGGGGGTGGGTGAGCAGTTCTTC.

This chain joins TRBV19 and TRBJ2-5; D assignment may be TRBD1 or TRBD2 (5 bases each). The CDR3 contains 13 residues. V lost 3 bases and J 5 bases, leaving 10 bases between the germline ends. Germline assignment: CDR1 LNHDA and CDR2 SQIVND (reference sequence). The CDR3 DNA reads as TGTGCCAGTAGTATTCCGGGGACGGAGACCCAGTACTTC. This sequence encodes CASSIPGTETQYF.

CDR3 in DNA: TGTGCCTTCCGAACTAGCGGGTCGATGATACCCTACAATGAGCAGTTCTTC. The encoded protein is CAFRTSGSMIPYNEQFF. The J gene is TRBJ2-1, the V gene TRBV30; 9 nucleotides line up with TRBD2. After removal of 7 bases from V and 2 bases from J, the junction contained 15 bases not matched to a gene. The CDR3 has 17 residues. In germline, CDR1 is GTSNPN, CDR2 SVGIG (reference sequence).

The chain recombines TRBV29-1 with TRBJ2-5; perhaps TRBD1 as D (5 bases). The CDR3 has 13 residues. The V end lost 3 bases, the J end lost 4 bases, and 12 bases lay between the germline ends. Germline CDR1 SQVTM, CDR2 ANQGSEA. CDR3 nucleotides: TGCAGCGTTGAGGGGCAGGGAAGAGAGACCCAGTACTTC. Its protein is CSVEGQGRETQYF. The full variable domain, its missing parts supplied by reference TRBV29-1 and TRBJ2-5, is SAVISQKPSRDICQRGTSLTIQCQVDSQVTMMFWYRQQPGQSLTLIATANQGSEATYESGFVIDKFPISRPNLTFSTLTVSNMSPEDSSIYLCSVEGQGRETQYFGPGTRLLVL.

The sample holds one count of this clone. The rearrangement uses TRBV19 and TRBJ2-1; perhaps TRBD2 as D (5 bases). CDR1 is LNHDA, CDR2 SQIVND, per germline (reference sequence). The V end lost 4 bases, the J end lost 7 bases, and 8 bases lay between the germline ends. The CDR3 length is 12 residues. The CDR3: CASSTRRNEQFF. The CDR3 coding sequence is TGTGCCAGTAGTACCAGGAGGAATGAGCAGTTCTTC.

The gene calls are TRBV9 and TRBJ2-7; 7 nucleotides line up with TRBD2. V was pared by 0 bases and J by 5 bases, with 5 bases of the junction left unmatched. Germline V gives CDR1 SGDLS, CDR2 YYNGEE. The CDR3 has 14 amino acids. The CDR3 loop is CASSVELAVDEQYF. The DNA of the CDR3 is TGTGCCAGCAGCGTAGAGCTAGCGGTGGACGAGCAGTACTTC.

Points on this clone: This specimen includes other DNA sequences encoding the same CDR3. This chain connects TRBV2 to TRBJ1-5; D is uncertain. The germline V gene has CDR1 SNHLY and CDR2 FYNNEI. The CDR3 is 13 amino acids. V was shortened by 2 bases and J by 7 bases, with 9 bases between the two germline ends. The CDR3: CASSEPGDQPQHF. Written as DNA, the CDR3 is TGTGCCAGCAGTGAACCGGGCGACCAGCCCCAGCATTTT.

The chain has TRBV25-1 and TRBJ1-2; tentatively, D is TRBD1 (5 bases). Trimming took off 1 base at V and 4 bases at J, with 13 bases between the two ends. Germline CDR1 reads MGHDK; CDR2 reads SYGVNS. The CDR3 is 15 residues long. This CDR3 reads CASSELGETGYGYTF. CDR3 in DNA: TGTGCCAGCAGTGAATTAGGGGAGACCGGCTATGGCTACACCTTC.

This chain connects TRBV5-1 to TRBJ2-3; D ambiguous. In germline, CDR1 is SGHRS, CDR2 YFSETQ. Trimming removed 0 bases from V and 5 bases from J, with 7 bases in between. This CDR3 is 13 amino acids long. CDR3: CASSLDIGDTQYF. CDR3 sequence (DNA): TGCGCCAGCAGCTTGGATATCGGAGATACGCAGTATTTT.